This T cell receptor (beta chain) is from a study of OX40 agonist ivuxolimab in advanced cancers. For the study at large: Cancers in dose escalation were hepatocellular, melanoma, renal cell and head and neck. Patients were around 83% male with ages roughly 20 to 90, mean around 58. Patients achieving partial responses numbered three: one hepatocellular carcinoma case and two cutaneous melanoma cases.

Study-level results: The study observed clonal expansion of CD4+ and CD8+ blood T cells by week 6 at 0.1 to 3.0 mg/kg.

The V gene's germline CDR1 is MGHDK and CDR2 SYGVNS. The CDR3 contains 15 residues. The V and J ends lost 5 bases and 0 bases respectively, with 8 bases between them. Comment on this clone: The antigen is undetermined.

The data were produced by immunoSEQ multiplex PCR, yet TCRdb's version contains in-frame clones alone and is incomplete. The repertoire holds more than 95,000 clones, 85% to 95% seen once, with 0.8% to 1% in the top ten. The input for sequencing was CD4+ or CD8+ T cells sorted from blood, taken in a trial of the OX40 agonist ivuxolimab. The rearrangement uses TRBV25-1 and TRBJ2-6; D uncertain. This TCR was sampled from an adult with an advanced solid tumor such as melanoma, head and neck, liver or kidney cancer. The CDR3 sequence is CASSMYTSGANVLTF. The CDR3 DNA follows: TGTGCCAGCAGTATGTACACCTCTGGGGCCAACGTCCTGACTTTC.